Here is one T cell receptor (beta chain) with its context. The target antigen is unknown. TCRdb redid the calling of the RT-PCR reads with MiXCR, one entry per CDR3 protein. The table lists around 600,000 distinct CDR3 sequences, around 11% of them singletons, with 9.5% to 12% in the top ten. The sample comes from a study of response to subunit inactivated influenza vaccine. Findings of the study overall: The authors put forward the suggestion that each seasonal influenza vaccination may bring in only a limited number of new T cells.

The CDR3 totals 14 residues. Deletions cut 5 bases from V and 4 bases from J, with 12 bases between. In germline, CDR1 is SGHNT, CDR2 YENEEA. These data also formed part of another study, on T cells expressing NK-cell markers. This second study notes: TCR beta libraries carry UMIs added by 5'RACE template switching. Top CD8+ clonotypes included the dominant CD3+CD56+NKG2C+ clonotypes in six donors. The study found these clonotypes also leading the CD3+CD56-NKG2C+ fraction in a few donors.

The sample in question was PBMCs from blood, obtained on the day of vaccination. The sequence was collected from a man aged 45-60 years who received an inactivated influenza vaccine. The chain recombines TRBV11-3 with TRBJ2-4; no firm D call. The DNA of the CDR3 is TGTGCCAGCAGCCCCGGTCATGGGAAAAACATTCAGTACTTC. Protein: CASSPGHGKNIQYF.